The 2 T cell receptor beta chains listed next were all sequenced from one sample in a study of cytomegalovirus exposure and HLA in healthy donors. PCR used 60 Vbeta primers and 13 Jbeta primers. Libraries were prepared by immunoSEQ multiplex PCR; TCRdb keeps only in-frame clonotypes and omits some of them. Of about 160,000 clones in the sample, roughly 81% were seen once. The sample consisted of PBMCs. Receptor source: a woman aged 50 to 65 in good health and CMV-seronegative.

This chain uses TRBV7-9 with TRBJ2-1, with unresolved D. Per germline, CDR1 SEHNR and CDR2 FQNEAQ (reference sequence). Trimming shortened V by 2 bases and J by 8 bases, and 13 bases separated the two germline ends. The CDR3 is 14 amino acids. The CDR3 bases are TGTGCCAGCAGCTTAAGTCTAGGAAGCTATGAGCAGTTCTTC. Translating it yields CASSLSLGSYEQFF.

The chain links TRBV4-3 to TRBJ2-1; D gene unclear. Trimming took 0 bases from V and 1 from J, leaving 7 bases between them. The germline V gene encodes CDR1 LGHNA and CDR2 YSLEER. CDR3 length: 15 residues. The CDR3 sequence is CASSQDRFSYNEQFF. The CDR3 DNA reads as TGCGCCAGCAGCCAAGACAGGTTTTCCTACAATGAGCAGTTCTTC.